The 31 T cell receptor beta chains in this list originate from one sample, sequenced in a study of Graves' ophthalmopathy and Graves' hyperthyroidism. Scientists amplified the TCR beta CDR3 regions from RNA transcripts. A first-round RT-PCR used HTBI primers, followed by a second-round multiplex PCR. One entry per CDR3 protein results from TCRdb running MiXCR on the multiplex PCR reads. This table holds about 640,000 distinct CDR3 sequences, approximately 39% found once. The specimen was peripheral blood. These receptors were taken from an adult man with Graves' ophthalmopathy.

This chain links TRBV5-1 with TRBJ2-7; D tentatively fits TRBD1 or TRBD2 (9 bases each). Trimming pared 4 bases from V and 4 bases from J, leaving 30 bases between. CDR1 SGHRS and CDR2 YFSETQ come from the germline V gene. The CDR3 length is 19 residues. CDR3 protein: CASSARTGEQAGGWYEQYF. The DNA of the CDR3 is TGCGCCAGCAGCGCGAGGACAGGGGAGCAAGCGGGAGGCTGGTACGAGCAGTACTTC.

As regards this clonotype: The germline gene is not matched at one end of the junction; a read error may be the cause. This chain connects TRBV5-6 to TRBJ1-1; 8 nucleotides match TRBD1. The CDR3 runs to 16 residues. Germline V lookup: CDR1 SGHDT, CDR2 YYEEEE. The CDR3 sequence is CASSGSRDRMNSEAFF. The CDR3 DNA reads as TGTGCCAGCAGCGGGTCCCGGGACAGGATGAACAGTGAAGCTTTCTTT.

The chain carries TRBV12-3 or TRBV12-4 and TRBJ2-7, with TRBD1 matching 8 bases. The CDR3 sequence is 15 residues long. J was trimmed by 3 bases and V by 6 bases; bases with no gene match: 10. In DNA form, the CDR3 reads TGTGCCAGCAGCTTGGACAGGGCGGGCCACTACGAGCAGTACTTC. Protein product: CASSLDRAGHYEQYF.

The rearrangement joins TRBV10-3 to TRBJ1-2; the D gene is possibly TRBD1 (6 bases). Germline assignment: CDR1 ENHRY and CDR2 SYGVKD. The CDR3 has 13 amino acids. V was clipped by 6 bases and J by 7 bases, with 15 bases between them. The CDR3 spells CAIRMDSEFGYTF. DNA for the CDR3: TGTGCCATCAGGATGGACAGTGAGTTTGGCTACACCTTC.

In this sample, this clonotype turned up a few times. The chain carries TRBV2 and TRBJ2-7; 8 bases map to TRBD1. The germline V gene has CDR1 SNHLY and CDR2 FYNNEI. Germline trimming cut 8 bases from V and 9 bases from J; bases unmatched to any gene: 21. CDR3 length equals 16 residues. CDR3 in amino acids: CASSPAPGTGRGWQYF. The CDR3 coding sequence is TGTGCCAGCTCACCGGCCCCCGGGACAGGACGCGGATGGCAGTACTTC. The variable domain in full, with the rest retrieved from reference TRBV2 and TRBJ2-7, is EPEVTQTPSHQVTQMGQEVILRCVPISNHLYFYWYRQILGQKVEFLVSFYNNEISEKSEIFDDQFSVERPDGSNFTLKIRSTKLEDSAMYFCASSPAPGTGRGWQYFGPGTRLTVT.

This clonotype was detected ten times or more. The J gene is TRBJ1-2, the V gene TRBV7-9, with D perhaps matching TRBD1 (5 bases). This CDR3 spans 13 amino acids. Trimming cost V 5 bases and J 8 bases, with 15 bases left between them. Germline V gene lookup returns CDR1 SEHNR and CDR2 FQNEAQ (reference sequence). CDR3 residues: CASSGKRGDGYTF. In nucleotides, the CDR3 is TGTGCCAGCAGCGGGAAAAGGGGTGACGGCTACACCTTC.

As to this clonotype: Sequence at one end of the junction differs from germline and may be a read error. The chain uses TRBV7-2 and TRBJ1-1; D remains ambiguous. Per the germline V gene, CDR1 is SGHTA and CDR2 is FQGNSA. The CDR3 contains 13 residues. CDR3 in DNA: TGTGCCAGCAGCAAGGGAGCGAACACTGGAGCTTTCTTT. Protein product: CASSKGANTGAFF.

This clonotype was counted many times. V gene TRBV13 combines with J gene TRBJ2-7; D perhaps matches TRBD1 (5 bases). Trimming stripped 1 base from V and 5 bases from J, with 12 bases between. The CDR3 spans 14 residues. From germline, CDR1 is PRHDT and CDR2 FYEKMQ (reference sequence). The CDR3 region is CASSLVLRGNEQYF. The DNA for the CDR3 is TGTGCCAGCAGCTTAGTGCTTAGGGGAAACGAGCAGTACTTC. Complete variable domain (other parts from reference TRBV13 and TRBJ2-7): AAGVIQSPRHLIKEKRETATLKCYPIPRHDTVYWYQQGPGQDPQFLISFYEKMQSDKGSIPDRFSAQQFSDYHSELNMSSLELGDSALYFCASSLVLRGNEQYFGPGTRLTVT.

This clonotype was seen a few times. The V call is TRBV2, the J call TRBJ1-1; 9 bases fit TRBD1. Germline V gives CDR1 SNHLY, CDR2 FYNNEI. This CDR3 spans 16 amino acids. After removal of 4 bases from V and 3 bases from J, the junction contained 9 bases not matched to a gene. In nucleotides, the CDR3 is TGTGCCAGCAGTGGGACAGGGGCTTTCCCCCACACTGAAGCTTTCTTT. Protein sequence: CASSGTGAFPHTEAFF.

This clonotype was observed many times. The CDR3 here is CASTRERTEAFF. CDR3 DNA: TGTGCCAGCACTAGGGAGAGGACTGAAGCTTTCTTT. The rearrangement uses TRBV2 and TRBJ1-1, with D unresolved. Trimming cost V 7 bases and J 5 bases, with 11 bases left between them. The V gene's germline CDR1 is SNHLY and CDR2 FYNNEI. The CDR3 runs to 12 residues.

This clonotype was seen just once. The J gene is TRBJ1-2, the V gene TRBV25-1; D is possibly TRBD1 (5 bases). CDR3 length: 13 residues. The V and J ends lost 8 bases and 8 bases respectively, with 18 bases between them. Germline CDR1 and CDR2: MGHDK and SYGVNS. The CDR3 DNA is TGTGCCAGCGCCATGACAGAACAATGGGGCTACACCTTC. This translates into CASAMTEQWGYTF.

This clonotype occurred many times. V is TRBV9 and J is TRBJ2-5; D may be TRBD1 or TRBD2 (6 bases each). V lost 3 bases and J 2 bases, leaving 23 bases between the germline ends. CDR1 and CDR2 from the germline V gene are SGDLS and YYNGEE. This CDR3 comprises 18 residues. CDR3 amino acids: CASSGGGVGGAAQETQYF. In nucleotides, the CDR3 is TGTGCCAGCAGCGGAGGGGGTGTGGGGGGTGCTGCTCAAGAGACCCAGTACTTC.

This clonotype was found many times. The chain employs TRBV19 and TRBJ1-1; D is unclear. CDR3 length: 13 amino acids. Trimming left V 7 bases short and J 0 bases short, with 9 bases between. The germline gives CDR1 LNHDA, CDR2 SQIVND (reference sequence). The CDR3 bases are TGTGCCAGTAAGAGGACGGTGAACACTGAAGCTTTCTTT. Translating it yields CASKRTVNTEAFF.

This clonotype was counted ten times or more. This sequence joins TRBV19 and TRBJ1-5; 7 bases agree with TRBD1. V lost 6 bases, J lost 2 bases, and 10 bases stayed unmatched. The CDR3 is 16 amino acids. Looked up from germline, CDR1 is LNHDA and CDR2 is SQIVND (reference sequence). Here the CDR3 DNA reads TGTGCCAGTAGAGTCGGGACAGCCATCGGCAATCAGCCCCAGCATTTT. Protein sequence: CASRVGTAIGNQPQHF.

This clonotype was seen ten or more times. DNA of the CDR3: TGTGCCAGCAGCGCAAGTGACGTGGCGGGCTATGGCTACACCTTC. Amino acids: CASSASDVAGYGYTF. The chain carries TRBV9 and TRBJ1-2; D remains unclear. Germline V CDR1 and CDR2: SGDLS, YYNGEE. Between the trimmed V and J ends, which lost 3 bases and 4 bases, there was a span of 16 bases. The CDR3 sequence is 15 residues long.

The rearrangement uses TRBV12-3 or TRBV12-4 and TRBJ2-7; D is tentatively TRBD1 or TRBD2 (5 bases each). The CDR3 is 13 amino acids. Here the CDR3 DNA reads TGTGCTAGTGGTTTGGGACCCCGTCGGGAGCAGTACTTC. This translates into CASGLGPRREQYF.

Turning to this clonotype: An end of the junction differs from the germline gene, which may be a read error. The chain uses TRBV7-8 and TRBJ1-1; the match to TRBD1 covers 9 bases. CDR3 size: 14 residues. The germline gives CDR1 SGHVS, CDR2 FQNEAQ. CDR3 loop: CASSQDRGYTEAFF. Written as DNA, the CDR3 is TGCGCCAGCAGCCAAGACAGGGGGTACACTGAAGCTTTCTTT.

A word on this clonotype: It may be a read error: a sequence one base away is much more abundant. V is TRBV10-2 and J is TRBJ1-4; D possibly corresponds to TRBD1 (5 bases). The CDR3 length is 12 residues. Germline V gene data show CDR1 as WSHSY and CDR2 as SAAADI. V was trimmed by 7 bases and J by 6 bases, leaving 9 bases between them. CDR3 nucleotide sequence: TGCGCCAGCAATGGGGACGATGAAAAACTGTTTTTT. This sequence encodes CASNGDDEKLFF.

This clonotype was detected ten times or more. CDR3: CSARVAGINQPQHF. In DNA form, the CDR3 reads TGCAGTGCTAGAGTTGCAGGGATCAATCAGCCCCAGCATTTT. This chain uses TRBV20-1 with TRBJ1-5; tentative D call: TRBD1 (5 bases). CDR3 size: 14 residues. V gave up 1 base and J gave up 3 bases, with 10 bases separating them. Germline lookup yields CDR1 DFQATT and CDR2 SNEGSKA (reference sequence).

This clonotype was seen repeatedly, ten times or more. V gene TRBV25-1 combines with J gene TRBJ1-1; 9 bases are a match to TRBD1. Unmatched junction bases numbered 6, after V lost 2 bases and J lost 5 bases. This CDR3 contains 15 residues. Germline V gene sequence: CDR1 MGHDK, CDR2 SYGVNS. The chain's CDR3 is CASSETGTGRTEAFF. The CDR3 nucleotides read TGTGCCAGCAGTGAAACTGGGACAGGGAGGACTGAAGCTTTCTTT. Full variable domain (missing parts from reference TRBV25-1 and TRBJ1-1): EADIYQTPRYLVIGTGKKITLECSQTMGHDKMYWYQQDPGMELHLIHYSYGVNSTEKGDLSSESTVSRIRTEHFPLTLESARPSHTSQYLCASSETGTGRTEAFFGQGTRLTVV.

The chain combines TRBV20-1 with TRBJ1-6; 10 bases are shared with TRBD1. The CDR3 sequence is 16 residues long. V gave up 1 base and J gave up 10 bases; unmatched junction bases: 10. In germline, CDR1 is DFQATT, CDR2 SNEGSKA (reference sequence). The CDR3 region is CSARGTDRGPYSPLHF. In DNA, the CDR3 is TGCAGTGCTAGAGGGACTGACAGGGGGCCCTACTCACCCCTCCACTTT.

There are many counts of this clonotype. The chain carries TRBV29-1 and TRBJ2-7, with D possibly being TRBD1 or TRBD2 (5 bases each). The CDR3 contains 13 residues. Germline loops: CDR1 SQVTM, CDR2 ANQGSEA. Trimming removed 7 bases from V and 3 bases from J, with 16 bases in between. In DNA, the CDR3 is TGCAGCGCCGACTTGGGGGATCGCTACGAGCAGTACTTC. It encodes CSADLGDRYEQYF.

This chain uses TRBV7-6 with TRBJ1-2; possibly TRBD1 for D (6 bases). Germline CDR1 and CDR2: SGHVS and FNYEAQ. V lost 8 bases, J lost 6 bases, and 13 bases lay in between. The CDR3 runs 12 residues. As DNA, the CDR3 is TGTGCCAGCGCGGAGGGGGTTGATGGCTACACCTTC. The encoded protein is CASAEGVDGYTF. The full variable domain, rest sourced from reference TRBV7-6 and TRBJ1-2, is GAGVSQSPRYKVTKRGQDVALRCDPISGHVSLYWYRQALGQGPEFLTYFNYEAQQDKSGLPNDRFSAERPEGSISTLTIQRTEQRDSAMYRCASAEGVDGYTFGSGTRLTVV.

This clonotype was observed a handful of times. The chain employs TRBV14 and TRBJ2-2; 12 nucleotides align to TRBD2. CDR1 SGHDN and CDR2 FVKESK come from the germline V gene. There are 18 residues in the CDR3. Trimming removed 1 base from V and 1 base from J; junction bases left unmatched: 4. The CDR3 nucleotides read TGTGCCAGCAGCCAAGCCTTGACTAGCGGGGGGAACACCGGGGAGCTGTTTTTT. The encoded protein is CASSQALTSGGNTGELFF. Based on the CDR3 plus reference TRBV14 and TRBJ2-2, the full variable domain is EAGVTQFPSHSVIEKGQTVTLRCDPISGHDNLYWYRRVMGKEIKFLLHFVKESKQDESGMPNNRFLAERTGGTYSTLKVQPAELEDSGVYFCASSQALTSGGNTGELFFGEGSRLTVL.

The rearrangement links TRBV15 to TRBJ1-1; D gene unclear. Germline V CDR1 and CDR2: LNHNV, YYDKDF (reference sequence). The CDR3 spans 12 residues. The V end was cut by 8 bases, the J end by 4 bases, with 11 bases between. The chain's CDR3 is CATAILGTEAFF. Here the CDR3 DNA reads TGTGCCACCGCGATTTTGGGCACTGAAGCTTTCTTT.

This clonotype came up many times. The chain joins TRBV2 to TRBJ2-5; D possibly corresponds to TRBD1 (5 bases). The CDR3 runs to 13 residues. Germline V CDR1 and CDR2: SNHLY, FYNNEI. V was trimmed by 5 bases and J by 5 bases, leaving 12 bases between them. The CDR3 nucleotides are TGTGCCAGCAGTTCCAGGGAAGGGGAGACCCAGTACTTC. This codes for CASSSREGETQYF.

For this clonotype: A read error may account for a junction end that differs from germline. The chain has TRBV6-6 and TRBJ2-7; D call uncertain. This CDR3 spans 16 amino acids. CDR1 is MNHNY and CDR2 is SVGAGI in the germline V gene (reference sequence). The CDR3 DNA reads TGTGCCAACAGTTACCCCGAGAGAGGCGCCGGCGGCGAGCAGTACTTC. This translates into CANSYPERGAGGEQYF.

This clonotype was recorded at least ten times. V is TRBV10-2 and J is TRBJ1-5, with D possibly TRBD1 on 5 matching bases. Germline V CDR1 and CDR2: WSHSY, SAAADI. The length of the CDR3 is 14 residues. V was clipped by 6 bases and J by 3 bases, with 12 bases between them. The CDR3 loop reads CASRRDGDNQPQHF. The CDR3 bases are TGCGCCAGCAGAAGGGACGGGGACAATCAGCCCCAGCATTTT.

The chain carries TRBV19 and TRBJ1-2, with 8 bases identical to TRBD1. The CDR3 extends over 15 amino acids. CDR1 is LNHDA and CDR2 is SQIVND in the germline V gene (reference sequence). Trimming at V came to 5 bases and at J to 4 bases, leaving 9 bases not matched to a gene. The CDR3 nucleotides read TGTGCCAGTAGTTCCTGGACAGGGCCACCCTATGGCTACACCTTC. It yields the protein CASSSWTGPPYGYTF.

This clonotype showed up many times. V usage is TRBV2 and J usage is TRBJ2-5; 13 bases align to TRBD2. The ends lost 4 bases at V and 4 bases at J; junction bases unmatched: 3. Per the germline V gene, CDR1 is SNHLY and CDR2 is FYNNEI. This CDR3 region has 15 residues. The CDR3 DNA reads TGTGCCAGCAGTGGGGGGACTAGCGGGACAGAGACCCAGTACTTC. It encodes CASSGGTSGTETQYF.

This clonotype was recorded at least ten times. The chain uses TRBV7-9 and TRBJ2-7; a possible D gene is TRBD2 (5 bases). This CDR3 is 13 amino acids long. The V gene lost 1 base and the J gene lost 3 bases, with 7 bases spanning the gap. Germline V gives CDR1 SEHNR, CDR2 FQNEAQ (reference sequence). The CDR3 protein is CASSLGGNYEQYF. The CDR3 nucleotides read TGTGCCAGCAGCTTAGGAGGGAACTACGAGCAGTACTTC. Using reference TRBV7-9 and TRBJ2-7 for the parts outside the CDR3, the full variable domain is DTGVSQNPRHKITKRGQNVTFRCDPISEHNRLYWYRQTLGQGPEFLTYFQNEAQLEKSRLLSDRFSAERPKGSFSTLEIQRTEQGDSAMYLCASSLGGNYEQYFGPGTRLTVT.